Presented here are 13 T cell receptor beta chains from one specimen sequenced in a study of shared clonotypes between healthy human individuals. Produced via immunoSEQ multiplex PCR; TCRdb's table is partial and in-frame only. This table has around 2,000,000 clones, 85% to 95% appearing once. Sequenced: naive CD4+ T cells sorted from blood. Regarding subset: CD45RA+ positively selected. The receptors stem from a young man in good health.

The rearrangement links TRBV30 to TRBJ1-3; 7 bases are shared with TRBD1. The J segment lost 4 bases and the V segment lost 3 bases, leaving 6 bases of the junction unmatched. CDR1 GTSNPN and CDR2 SVGIG come from the germline V gene (reference sequence). CDR3 size: 14 residues. CDR3 sequence (DNA): TGTGCCTGGAGGACAGGGTTTGCGGGAAACACCATATATTTT. This sequence encodes CAWRTGFAGNTIYF. The whole variable domain, remainder taken from reference TRBV30 and TRBJ1-3, is SQTIHQWPATLVQPVGSPLSLECTVEGTSNPNLYWYRQAAGRGLQLLFYSVGIGQISSEVPQNLSASRPQDRQFILSSKKLLLSDSGFYLCAWRTGFAGNTIYFGEGSWLTVV.

Written as DNA, the CDR3 is TGTGCCAGCAGCCGCGAGAGTCTCGGGGGTCACACCGGGGAGCTGTTTTTT. It encodes CASSRESLGGHTGELFF. This rearrangement joins TRBV5-6 to TRBJ2-2; D may be TRBD2 (6 bases). The CDR3 is made up of 17 amino acids. The V end was cut by 4 bases, the J end by 3 bases, with 19 bases between. The germline V gene encodes CDR1 SGHDT and CDR2 YYEEEE.

V gene TRBV15 combines with J gene TRBJ2-2; 9 positions match TRBD2. Unmatched junction bases numbered 9, after V lost 6 bases and J lost 4 bases. The CDR3 consists of 16 residues. The V gene's germline CDR1 is LNHNV and CDR2 YYDKDF (reference sequence). DNA for the CDR3: TGTGCCACCAGTCCGGTTAGCGGGAGAACCACCGGGGAGCTGTTTTTT. This gives the protein CATSPVSGRTTGELFF.

The chain recombines TRBV9 with TRBJ2-7; 12 bases map to TRBD2. The CDR3 is 15 amino acids. The junction had 5 bases not matched to a gene; V was cut back by 3 bases and J by 4 bases. The V gene's germline CDR1 is SGDLS and CDR2 YYNGEE. CDR3 sequence reads: CASSEGLAGRYEQYF. For the CDR3, the DNA is TGTGCCAGCAGCGAGGGACTAGCGGGCAGGTACGAGCAGTACTTC.

The V and J genes are TRBV18 and TRBJ2-7, with D possibly being TRBD1 or TRBD2 (5 bases each). V shed 0 bases and J shed 4 bases, with 22 bases lying between them. Germline values: CDR1 KGHSH, CDR2 LQKENI. CDR3 size: 18 residues. CDR3 protein: CASSPPLLFWDGVYEQYF. The CDR3, as DNA: TGTGCCAGCTCACCACCGCTCTTATTCTGGGACGGAGTTTACGAGCAGTACTTC.

This chain links TRBV5-1 with TRBJ2-5; D gene ambiguous. CDR3 length: 13 residues. Trimming took off 6 bases at V and 1 base at J, with 10 bases between the two ends. Germline V lookup: CDR1 SGHRS, CDR2 YFSETQ. The CDR3 region is CASTRWPQETQYF. The CDR3 region has the DNA TGCGCCAGCACCAGGTGGCCCCAAGAGACCCAGTACTTC.

This clone was detected once. The CDR3 loop reads CASSLSTKYEQYF. CDR3 sequence (DNA): TGTGCCAGCAGCCTGTCGACAAAATACGAGCAGTACTTC. V gene TRBV6-5 combines with J gene TRBJ2-7, with D unresolved. Per the germline V gene, CDR1 is MNHEY and CDR2 is SVGAGI. This CDR3 has 13 residues. The V end lost 6 bases, the J end lost 4 bases, and 13 bases lay between the germline ends.

The chain joins TRBV30 to TRBJ1-4; TRBD1 matches 9 bases. The CDR3 consists of 14 residues. J lost 5 bases, V lost 8 bases, and 9 bases had no gene match. Germline V CDR1 and CDR2: GTSNPN, SVGIG (reference sequence). For the CDR3, the DNA is TGTGCCGGAGGGACAGGACAGGGGAATGAAAAACTGTTTTTT. Amino acid sequence: CAGGTGQGNEKLFF.

The V gene is TRBV10-3, the J gene TRBJ1-6, with TRBD1 matching over 7 bases. The CDR3 contains 16 residues. Germline V gives CDR1 ENHRY, CDR2 SYGVKD. V shed 2 bases, J shed 6 bases, and the junction held 7 bases outside the gene matches. The CDR3 loop reads CAISEGRGFLNSPLHF. For the CDR3, the DNA is TGTGCCATCAGTGAGGGCAGGGGGTTCCTTAATTCACCCCTCCACTTT.

Concerning this clone itself: Distinct nucleotide sequences in the sample also encode this CDR3. The chain carries TRBV28 and TRBJ1-1; D is uncertain. CDR1 and CDR2 (germline): MDHEN, SYDVKM. V was cut by 1 base and J by 5 bases, with 8 bases left in between. The CDR3 sequence is 13 residues long. The CDR3, as DNA: TGTGCCAGCAGTTTATTGGTTGGGACTGAAGCTTTCTTT. It encodes CASSLLVGTEAFF.

V gene TRBV2 combines with J gene TRBJ2-1; D is possibly TRBD2 (5 bases). Looked up from germline, CDR1 is SNHLY and CDR2 is FYNNEI. Trimming pared 2 bases from V and 8 bases from J, leaving 16 bases between. The CDR3 totals 15 residues. The CDR3, as DNA: TGTGCCAGCAGTGAAATTGGGCTCGGGGTCGATGAGCAGTTCTTC. Its translation is CASSEIGLGVDEQFF.

The chain links TRBV9 to TRBJ1-2; D call uncertain. The V gene's germline CDR1 is SGDLS and CDR2 YYNGEE. V lost 0 bases, J lost 2 bases, and 8 bases lay in between. This CDR3 spans 14 amino acids. The CDR3 loop reads CASSVGSVNYGYTF. CDR3 bases: TGTGCCAGCAGCGTAGGGTCGGTGAACTATGGCTACACCTTC.

The rearrangement joins TRBV19 to TRBJ2-7; D may be TRBD2 (5 bases). The CDR3 extends over 14 amino acids. Germline-derived CDR1 and CDR2 are LNHDA and SQIVND (reference sequence). V shed 5 bases and J shed 2 bases, with 13 bases lying between them. The CDR3 nucleotides read TGTGCCAGTAGTCATACCGGGAACGCCTACGAGCAGTACTTC. Protein sequence: CASSHTGNAYEQYF.